This T cell receptor (beta chain) was sequenced during a study of shared clonotypes between healthy human individuals. Study at large: Three CD4 naive, three CD4 memory, two CD8 naive and one CD8 memory plate were used per donor.

Sequencing was performed with immunoSEQ multiplex PCR; in TCRdb, only in-frame clones are kept and a portion is missing. The sample lists 2,500,000 or so clones, 93% occurring once. CD45RA+ naive and CD45RA-negative memory subsets were separated from CD4+ cells. Source material: naive CD4+ T cells from PBMCs. Subset: CD45RA+ positively selected. The clonotype originates from a man in his late teens or twenties in good health. Some clones in this sample may be carry-over from other donors' samples.

CDR3 bases: TGTGCCAGTAGTAGGTCAGGGAAAGAGACCCAGTACTTC. Translated: CASSRSGKETQYF. This chain uses TRBV19 with TRBJ2-5; a weak D match, TRBD1 (5 bases). The germline V gene has CDR1 LNHDA and CDR2 SQIVND (reference sequence). Trimming removed 4 bases at V and 3 bases at J, with 9 bases between. This CDR3 comprises 13 residues.